This note documents a single T cell receptor beta chain sequence. The antigen is undetermined. The PCR had 60 Vbeta and 13 Jbeta primers. Clones were read by immunoSEQ multiplex PCR, and TCRdb kept only the in-frame ones, dropping some. The data hold 100,000 to 150,000 clones, with about three quarters observed a single time. In germline, CDR1 is SNHLY, CDR2 FYNNEI. V lost 7 bases, J lost 3 bases, and 16 bases lay in between. The CDR3 consists of 15 residues. This record comes from a study of cytomegalovirus exposure and HLA in healthy donors. Study in general: Early release data held roughly 90 million unique TCRs from HLA-typed donors.

General study points: Being indistinguishable, some V segments were excluded, TRBV6-2 and TRBV6-3 among them.

The rearrangement links TRBV2 to TRBJ1-5; D may be TRBD1 (5 bases). The sequencing sample was made of PBMCs. The source is a woman aged 55-70 years in good health and CMV-seropositive. CDR3 sequence: CASNMGGVVNQPQHF. In DNA, the CDR3 is TGTGCCAGCAATATGGGGGGGGTGGTCAATCAGCCCCAGCATTTT.